The 24 T cell receptor beta chains reported below all come from one sample, sequenced in a study of T cell responses to AZD1222 COVID-19 vaccine. Clones were sequenced by immunoSEQ multiplex PCR, and TCRdb holds only the in-frame ones, with some missing. Among more than 95,000 clones listed, roughly 91% were seen once. This material consisted of peripheral blood, taken 28 days after the second AZD1222 dose. Every receptor here comes from an adult who received the AZD1222 COVID-19 vaccine.

V usage is TRBV6-5 and J usage is TRBJ1-1; D gene ambiguous. V lost 5 bases and J 5 bases, leaving 15 bases between the germline ends. The germline V gene has CDR1 MNHEY and CDR2 SVGAGI. This CDR3 has 14 amino acids. The CDR3 here is CASSPTIGSTEAFF. The CDR3 nucleotides are TGTGCCAGCAGTCCGACTATTGGGAGTACTGAAGCTTTCTTT.

The chain employs TRBV6-5 and TRBJ1-6; 7 nucleotides line up with TRBD1. V gave up 6 bases and J gave up 5 bases; unmatched junction bases: 4. Germline V lookup: CDR1 MNHEY, CDR2 SVGAGI. The CDR3 totals 14 residues. The CDR3 reads CASSQDRDNSPLHF. Written as DNA, the CDR3 is TGTGCCAGCAGCCAAGACAGGGATAATTCACCCCTCCACTTT.

The chain employs TRBV6-5 and TRBJ2-7, with 10 positions matching TRBD1. Germline trimming cut 2 bases from V and 2 bases from J; bases unmatched to any gene: 3. The CDR3 runs to 15 residues. From germline, CDR1 is MNHEY and CDR2 SVGAGI. DNA of the CDR3: TGTGCCAGCAGTTACGGGACAGGGGTCGCCTACGAGCAGTACTTC. Translation gives CASSYGTGVAYEQYF.

The chain employs TRBV30 and TRBJ1-2; D gene uncertain. The CDR3 runs 13 residues. V was clipped by 8 bases and J by 0 bases, with 13 bases between them. In germline, CDR1 is GTSNPN, CDR2 SVGIG (reference sequence). CDR3 nucleotides: TGTGCCGAAAACAGTTTGGCTAACTATGGCTACACCTTC. Translation gives CAENSLANYGYTF.

J is TRBJ2-3 and V is TRBV7-2, with 7 positions matching TRBD2. The CDR3 has 14 amino acids. Looked up from germline, CDR1 is SGHTA and CDR2 is FQGNSA. J was trimmed by 2 bases and V by 3 bases; bases with no gene match: 2. CDR3 amino acids: CASSFTSVTDTQYF. In DNA form, the CDR3 reads TGTGCCAGCAGCTTTACTAGCGTCACAGATACGCAGTATTTT.

The chain couples TRBV6-6 to TRBJ2-5; D tentatively fits TRBD1 or TRBD2 (5 bases each). The CDR3 sequence is 12 residues long. Germline lookup yields CDR1 MNHNY and CDR2 SVGAGI (reference sequence). Trimming removed 8 bases from V and 12 bases from J, with 19 bases in between. Here the CDR3 DNA reads TGTGCCAGCGAGGGGTCCGAAAGGGTGGAGTACTTC. Translated: CASEGSERVEYF.

The sample holds one count of this clone. The genes are TRBV7-2 and TRBJ2-5, with D uncertain. Germline values: CDR1 SGHTA, CDR2 FQGNSA. Trimming left V 3 bases short and J 5 bases short, with 13 bases between. The CDR3 has 14 residues. CDR3 nucleotides: TGTGCCAGCAGCTTTTTAGACTCTCAGGAGACCCAGTACTTC. It encodes CASSFLDSQETQYF.

This clone was observed a single time. The CDR3 loop is CASSLAVAPPDGYTF. Here the CDR3 DNA reads TGTGCCAGCAGCTTAGCCGTGGCACCTCCAGATGGCTACACCTTC. V and J are TRBV7-2 and TRBJ1-2; D not certain. Germline CDR1 is SGHTA and CDR2 is FQGNSA. The V gene lost 0 bases and the J gene lost 6 bases, with 14 bases spanning the gap. The CDR3 loop spans 15 amino acids.

The chain combines TRBV7-8 with TRBJ2-5; D is uncertain. CDR1 and CDR2 (germline): SGHVS, FQNEAQ. V was shortened by 5 bases and J by 3 bases, with 13 bases between the two germline ends. There are 14 residues in the CDR3. The DNA of the CDR3 is TGTGCCAGCAGCCCCCTGCAGGCGAAAGAGACCCAGTACTTC. It translates to CASSPLQAKETQYF.

The chain couples TRBV30 to TRBJ1-2, with D possibly TRBD1 on 6 matching bases. The V end was cut by 1 base, the J end by 6 bases, with 9 bases between. Germline V gene data show CDR1 as GTSNPN and CDR2 as SVGIG (reference sequence). The CDR3 has 12 residues. CDR3 loop: CAWSGGAHGYTF. The CDR3 DNA reads as TGTGCCTGGAGTGGGGGGGCGCATGGCTACACCTTC.

The chain uses TRBV6-1 and TRBJ2-3; TRBD1 matches at 7 bases. This CDR3 has 14 residues. The V gene end was trimmed by 4 bases and the J gene end by 7 bases; junction bases not matched to a gene: 8. Per the germline V gene, CDR1 is MNHNS and CDR2 is SASEGT. CDR3 sequence reads: CASSGGQLRNTQYF. CDR3 coding DNA: TGTGCCAGCAGTGGGGGACAGCTAAGGAATACGCAGTATTTT.

V and J are TRBV5-5 and TRBJ2-7; 7 bases align to TRBD1. J was trimmed by 5 bases and V by 0 bases; bases with no gene match: 8. CDR3 length equals 15 residues. Germline V lookup: CDR1 SGHKS, CDR2 YYEKEE (reference sequence). Here the CDR3 DNA reads TGTGCCAGCAGCTTGGTGGCTAGGGGGCACCACGAGCAGTACTTC. It encodes CASSLVARGHHEQYF.

The genes are TRBV14 and TRBJ2-2; D gene ambiguous. Germline lookup yields CDR1 SGHDN and CDR2 FVKESK. CDR3 size: 13 residues. The V end was cut by 5 bases, the J end by 6 bases, with 10 bases between. The CDR3: CASSGPIAGELFF. CDR3 bases: TGTGCCAGCAGCGGACCTATAGCCGGGGAGCTGTTTTTT.

The chain uses TRBV30 and TRBJ1-6, with a tentative D call TRBD1 (5 bases). V was shortened by 3 bases and J by 6 bases, with 15 bases between the two germline ends. The CDR3 sequence is 15 residues long. Germline lookup yields CDR1 GTSNPN and CDR2 SVGIG (reference sequence). CDR3 DNA: TGTGCCTGGAGCTCGGGGGTAGGTTCTAATTCACCCCTCCACTTT. It yields the protein CAWSSGVGSNSPLHF.

The rearrangement links TRBV11-2 to TRBJ2-2, with D unresolved. There are 14 residues in the CDR3. Germline CDR1 is SGHAT and CDR2 is FQNNGV. Deletions cut 4 bases from V and 7 bases from J, with 13 bases between. CDR3 sequence reads: CASSSGRFNGELFF. The CDR3 DNA is TGTGCCAGCAGCTCGGGCCGGTTCAACGGGGAGCTGTTTTTT.

The chain is built from TRBV10-2 and TRBJ1-2, with 7 positions matching TRBD1. CDR1 is WSHSY, CDR2 SAAADI, per germline. The CDR3 runs to 15 residues. Losses at the gene ends were 6 bases for V and 4 bases for J; bases not matched to a gene: 11. CDR3 protein: CASRAGGGIGYGYTF. The CDR3 coding sequence is TGCGCCAGCAGGGCAGGAGGGGGCATCGGCTATGGCTACACCTTC.

The chain employs TRBV7-9 and TRBJ2-5; TRBD1 agrees at 7 bases. The CDR3 length is 15 residues. Looked up from germline, CDR1 is SEHNR and CDR2 is FQNEAQ (reference sequence). Trimming at V came to 0 bases and at J to 2 bases, leaving 3 bases not matched to a gene. The CDR3 protein is CASSLAGRGQETQYF. CDR3 nucleotides: TGTGCCAGCAGCTTAGCTGGCAGGGGGCAAGAGACCCAGTACTTC. Full variable domain (outside the CDR3, taken from reference TRBV7-9 and TRBJ2-5): DTGVSQNPRHKITKRGQNVTFRCDPISEHNRLYWYRQTLGQGPEFLTYFQNEAQLEKSRLLSDRFSAERPKGSFSTLEIQRTEQGDSAMYLCASSLAGRGQETQYFGPGTRLLVL.

The V and J genes are TRBV7-9 and TRBJ2-3; no clear D. The V and J ends lost 4 bases and 4 bases respectively, with 12 bases between them. Germline lookup yields CDR1 SEHNR and CDR2 FQNEAQ (reference sequence). The CDR3 runs 14 residues. This CDR3 is CASSSYYAADTQYF. In nucleotides, the CDR3 is TGTGCCAGCAGCTCCTACTACGCCGCAGATACGCAGTATTTT.

This sequence joins TRBV28 and TRBJ1-5, with 7 bases fitting TRBD1. Trimming took 2 bases from V and 7 from J; bases not matched to a gene: 11. There are 16 residues in the CDR3. Germline CDR1 is MDHEN and CDR2 is SYDVKM. The CDR3: CASSLRRRTGVQPQHF. DNA for the CDR3: TGTGCCAGCAGTTTAAGGCGGCGCACAGGGGTACAGCCCCAGCATTTT.

This clone came up once. The chain is built from TRBV6-5 and TRBJ1-2, with no clear D. This CDR3 is 13 amino acids long. The germline CDR1 and CDR2 sequences are MNHEY and SVGAGI. Trimming cost V 8 bases and J 8 bases, with 18 bases left between them. The CDR3 region has the DNA TGTGCCAGCCCCGGCGGGATCATGGGGGGCTACACCTTC. Amino acids: CASPGGIMGGYTF.

This clone turned up a few times. The chain recombines TRBV18 with TRBJ2-7, with 10 positions matching TRBD2. This CDR3 spans 16 amino acids. CDR1 and CDR2 from the germline V gene are KGHSH and LQKENI. V gave up 3 bases and J gave up 2 bases; unmatched junction bases: 7. Here the CDR3 reads CASSPRTSGPAYEQYF. In nucleotides, the CDR3 is TGTGCCAGCTCACCCAGGACTAGCGGCCCAGCCTACGAGCAGTACTTC.

The chain is built from TRBV14 and TRBJ1-5; TRBD1 is a possible D gene (5 bases). Looked up from germline, CDR1 is SGHDN and CDR2 is FVKESK. CDR3 length: 13 residues. The V gene lost 1 base and the J gene lost 4 bases, with 5 bases spanning the gap. The CDR3 sequence is CASSQGGNQPQHF. Here the CDR3 DNA reads TGTGCCAGCAGCCAAGGGGGGAATCAGCCCCAGCATTTT.

This clone was picked up one time. The rearrangement links TRBV6-5 to TRBJ1-2; D possibly corresponds to TRBD1 (6 bases). Trimming cost V 7 bases and J 4 bases, with 13 bases left between them. This CDR3 region has 13 residues. Per the germline V gene, CDR1 is MNHEY and CDR2 is SVGAGI. The CDR3 spells CASKGTGIYGYTF. In nucleotides, the CDR3 is TGTGCCAGCAAGGGCACAGGGATCTATGGCTACACCTTC.

The chain has TRBV7-2 and TRBJ2-7; the D is unclear. CDR1 is SGHTA and CDR2 is FQGNSA in the germline V gene. This CDR3 comprises 12 residues. V lost 5 bases, J lost 5 bases, and 10 bases lay in between. CDR3 amino acids: CASSTRIDEQYF. CDR3 nucleotides: TGTGCCAGCAGCACCAGAATTGACGAGCAGTACTTC.